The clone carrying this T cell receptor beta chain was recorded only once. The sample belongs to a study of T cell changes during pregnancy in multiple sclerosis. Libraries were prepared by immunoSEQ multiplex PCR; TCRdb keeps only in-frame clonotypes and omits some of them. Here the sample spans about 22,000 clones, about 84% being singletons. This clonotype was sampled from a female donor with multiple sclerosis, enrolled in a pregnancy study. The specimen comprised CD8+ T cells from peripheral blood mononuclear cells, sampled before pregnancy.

CDR3 coding DNA: TGTGCCAGCCATTACCCTACCCGGGGAGGGCCCTACGAGCAGTACTTC. As protein: CASHYPTRGGPYEQYF. The rearrangement links TRBV7-8 to TRBJ2-7, with 7 bases aligning to TRBD2. Germline-derived CDR1 and CDR2 are SGHVS and FQNEAQ. CDR3 size: 16 residues. The V and J ends lost 8 bases and 2 bases, in that order; junction bases with no gene match: 15. Using reference TRBV7-8 and TRBJ2-7 for the parts outside the CDR3, the full variable domain is GAGVSQSPRYKVAKRGQDVALRCDPISGHVSLFWYQQALGQGPEFLTYFQNEAQLDKSGLPSDRFFAERPEGSVSTLKIQRTQQEDSAVYLCASHYPTRGGPYEQYFGPGTRLTVT.